This TCR beta chain was identified in a study of T cells in Graves' hyperthyroidism and ophthalmopathy. The CDR3 runs 14 residues. Germline V gives CDR1 MNHNS, CDR2 SASEGT. The V and J ends lost 1 base and 4 bases respectively, with 8 bases between them. This clonotype was counted only a few times. Its antigen is not known. Template material for amplifying TCR beta CDR3 regions consisted of RNA transcripts. Researchers ran a first-round RT-PCR on the TCR CDR3 using the HTBI primer set. One entry per CDR3 protein, called by TCRdb with MiXCR from the multiplex PCR reads. The profile shows around 700,000 distinct CDR3 sequences, approximately 18% of them singletons. Overall study results and limits: From stable hyperthyroidism, ophthalmopathy was set apart by a 13 V-J model.

Blood was obtained at the first hyperthyroidism diagnosis, which preceded any ophthalmopathy symptoms. The sequence came from a woman aged 45-65 years with Graves' hyperthyroidism that later progressed to Graves' ophthalmopathy. The chain couples TRBV6-1 to TRBJ1-3; D not resolved. Material for sequencing was blood. CDR3 bases: TGTGCCAGCAGTGAAGTTCGGGCCGGAAACACCATATATTTT. The encoded protein is CASSEVRAGNTIYF.